This TCR beta chain stems from a study of cytotoxic CD8 clonotypes in ibrutinib-treated CLL. The wider study: The study included roughly 10 relapsed/refractory and 15 treatment-naive patients; roughly 18 had IGHV unmutated disease.

The assay was immunoSEQ multiplex PCR, and TCRdb's table has in-frame clones only and misses some. The sample carries 150,000 to 200,000 clones, around nine tenths recorded once. PBMCs were cryopreserved, and around 1.9 micrograms of genomic DNA from them went into TCR beta libraries. The CDR3 contains 14 residues. Deletions cut 5 bases from V and 3 bases from J, with 10 bases between. CDR1 and CDR2 (germline): MNHEY, SMNVEV (reference sequence). Comment on this clone: Other DNA sequences within the sample encode an identical CDR3.

The material was PBMCs, obtained at disease progression, from a patient treated with ibrutinib. This TCR came from a human donor with chronic lymphocytic leukemia. The chain links TRBV27 to TRBJ2-2; maybe TRBD2 (6 bases). The CDR3 spells CASSLLADTGELFF. CDR3 sequence (DNA): TGTGCCAGCAGTCTACTAGCAGACACCGGGGAGCTGTTTTTT.